This T cell receptor beta chain was captured in a study of T-cell reconstitution after alpha-beta-depleted transplantation in children. Study findings and constraints: T-cell numbers and diversity, one year after transplant, stemmed largely from T cells that were newly produced. Several hundred expanded graft clones reportedly gave rise to the alpha-beta T cells present about two months after transplant. Some patients' high day-60 TCRbeta diversity was attributed to recipient cells surviving conditioning.

Unique molecular identifiers were used to barcode this TCRbeta library. TCRdb reanalysed the PCR reads using MiXCR and keeps one entry per CDR3 protein. Of 670,000 or so distinct CDR3 sequences in the sample, around 14% were seen once. This clonotype has a count of ten or more. Antigen: not known. The sequenced sample was PBMCs, obtained before TCRalphabeta/CD19-depleted stem cell transplant. The clonotype originates from a girl aged 2 to 10 with congenital amegakaryocytic thrombocytopenia, due to receive a stem cell transplant.

The CDR3 nucleotides are TGCAGTGCCCCTTTGCTTCAGCGGGATTCAAACAATGAGCAGTTCTTC. Its translation is CSAPLLQRDSNNEQFF. The gene calls are TRBV20-1 and TRBJ2-1; 7 bases are a match to TRBD2. The CDR3 covers 16 residues. Trimming took 6 bases from V and 5 from J; bases not matched to a gene: 16. Germline lookup yields CDR1 DFQATT and CDR2 SNEGSKA (reference sequence).